This T cell receptor beta chain was sequenced in a study of human T cells and chemical hapten exposure. Study overall: DPC at 0.01% went onto the upper back in patch tests, read at 6 days.

Between the trimmed V and J ends, which lost 7 bases and 3 bases, there was a span of 9 bases. The CDR3 sequence is 13 residues long. The V gene's germline CDR1 is ENHRY and CDR2 SYGVKD. The library labeled individual cDNA molecules by adding unique molecular identifiers to them. TCRdb independently ran MiXCR on the RACE reads; one entry per CDR3 protein. This sample has approximately 52,000 distinct CDR3 sequences, with roughly 9.6% found just once. In its sample, this clonotype was seen many times. Regarding time point: patch test 1, 2 weeks after DPC sensitization. The treatment here: therapeutic diphenylcyclopropenone sensitization with weekly scalp DPC. It was from unfractionated whole blood that total RNA was extracted. Every donor had alopecia and was 18 to 70 years old; all were suitable for DPC.

The V gene is TRBV10-3, the J gene TRBJ2-2, with D possibly being TRBD1 (5 bases). This receptor was taken from a woman in her thirties or forties with alopecia areata. Some clones in this sample may be carry-over from other donors' samples. Material: whole blood, obtained in connection with sensitization to the hapten diphenylcyclopropenone (DPC). In DNA form, the CDR3 reads TGTGCCATCAATGGGGCAGACACCGGGGAGCTGTTTTTT. Protein sequence: CAINGADTGELFF.